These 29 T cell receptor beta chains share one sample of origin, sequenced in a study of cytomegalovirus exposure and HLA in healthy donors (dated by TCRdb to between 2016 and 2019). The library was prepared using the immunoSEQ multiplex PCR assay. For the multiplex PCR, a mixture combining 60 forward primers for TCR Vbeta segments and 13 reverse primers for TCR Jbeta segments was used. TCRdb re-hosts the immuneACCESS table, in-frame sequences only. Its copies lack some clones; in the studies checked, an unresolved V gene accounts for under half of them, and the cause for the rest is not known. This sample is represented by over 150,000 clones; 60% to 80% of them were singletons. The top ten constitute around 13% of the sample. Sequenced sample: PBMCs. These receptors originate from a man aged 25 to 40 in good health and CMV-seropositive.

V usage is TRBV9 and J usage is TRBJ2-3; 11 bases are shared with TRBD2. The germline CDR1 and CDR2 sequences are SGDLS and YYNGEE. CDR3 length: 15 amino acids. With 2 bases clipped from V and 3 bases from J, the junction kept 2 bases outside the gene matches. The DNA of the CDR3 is TGTGCCAGCAGCGTTAGCGGGGGGGGAACAGATACGCAGTATTTT. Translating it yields CASSVSGGGTDTQYF.

CDR3 protein: CASSQEGGAINEQFF. DNA of the CDR3: TGTGCCAGCAGCCAAGAAGGCGGGGCAATCAATGAGCAGTTCTTC. The chain is built from TRBV4-2 and TRBJ2-1; maybe TRBD2 (6 bases). Per germline, CDR1 LGHNA and CDR2 YNFKEQ. Deletions cut 0 bases from V and 6 bases from J, with 12 bases between. This CDR3 has 15 residues.

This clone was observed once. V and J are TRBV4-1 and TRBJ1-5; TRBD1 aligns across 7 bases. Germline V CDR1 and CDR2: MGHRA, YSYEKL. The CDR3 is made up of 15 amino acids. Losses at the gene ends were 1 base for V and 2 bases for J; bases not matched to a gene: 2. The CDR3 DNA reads TGCGCCAGCAGCCAAGGAACAGGGGGCAATCAGCCCCAGCATTTT. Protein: CASSQGTGGNQPQHF.

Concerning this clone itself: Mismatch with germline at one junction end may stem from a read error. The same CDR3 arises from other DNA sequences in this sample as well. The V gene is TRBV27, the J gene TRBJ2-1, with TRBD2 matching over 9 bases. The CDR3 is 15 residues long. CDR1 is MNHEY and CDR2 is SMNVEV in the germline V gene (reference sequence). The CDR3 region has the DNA TGCGCCAGCAGTAACCGAGCGGGGGGTTTAGGTGAGCAGTTCTTC. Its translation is CASSNRAGGLGEQFF.

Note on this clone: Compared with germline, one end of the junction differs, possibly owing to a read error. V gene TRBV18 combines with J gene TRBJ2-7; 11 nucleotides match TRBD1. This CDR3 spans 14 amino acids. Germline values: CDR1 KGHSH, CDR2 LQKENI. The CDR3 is CASSPPRDRGEQYF. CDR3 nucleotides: TGTGCCAGTTCACCACCCCGGGACAGGGGGGAGCAGTACTTC.

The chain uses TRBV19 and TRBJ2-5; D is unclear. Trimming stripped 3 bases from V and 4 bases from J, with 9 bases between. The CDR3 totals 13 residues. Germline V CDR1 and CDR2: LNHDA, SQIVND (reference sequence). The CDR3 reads CASSIARLETQYF. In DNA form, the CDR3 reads TGTGCCAGTAGTATTGCGAGATTAGAGACCCAGTACTTC.

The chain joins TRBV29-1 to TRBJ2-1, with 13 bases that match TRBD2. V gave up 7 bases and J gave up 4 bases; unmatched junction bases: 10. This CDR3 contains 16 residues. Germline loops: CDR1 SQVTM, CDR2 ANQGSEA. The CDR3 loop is CSGGLAGEEGYNEQFF. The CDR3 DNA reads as TGCAGCGGTGGACTAGCGGGAGAGGAGGGGTACAATGAGCAGTTCTTC.

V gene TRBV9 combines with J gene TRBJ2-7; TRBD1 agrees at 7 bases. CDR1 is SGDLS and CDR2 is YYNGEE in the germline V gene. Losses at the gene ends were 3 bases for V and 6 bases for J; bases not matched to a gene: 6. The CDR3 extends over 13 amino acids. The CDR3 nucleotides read TGTGCCAGCAGCGGGGGACAGCCGGGCGAGCAGTACTTC. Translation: CASSGGQPGEQYF.

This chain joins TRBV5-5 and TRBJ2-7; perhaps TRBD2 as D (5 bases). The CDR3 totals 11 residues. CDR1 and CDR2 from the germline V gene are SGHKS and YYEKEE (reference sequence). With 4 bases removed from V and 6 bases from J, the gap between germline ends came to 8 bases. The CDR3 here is CASSLAREQYF. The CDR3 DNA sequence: TGTGCCAGCAGCCTAGCCCGCGAGCAGTACTTC.

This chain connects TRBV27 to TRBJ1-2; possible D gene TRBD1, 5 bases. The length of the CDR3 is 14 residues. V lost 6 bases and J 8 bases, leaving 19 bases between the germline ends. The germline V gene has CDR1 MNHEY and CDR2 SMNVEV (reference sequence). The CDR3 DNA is TGTGCCAGCAGCACAGGCATTAGAGATATGGGCTACACCTTC. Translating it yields CASSTGIRDMGYTF.

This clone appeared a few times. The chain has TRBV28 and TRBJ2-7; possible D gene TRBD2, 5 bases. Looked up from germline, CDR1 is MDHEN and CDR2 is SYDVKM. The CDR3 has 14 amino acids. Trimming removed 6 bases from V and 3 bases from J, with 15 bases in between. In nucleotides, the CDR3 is TGTGCCAGCAGCTTAACTAGTGTGGGCTACGAGCAGTACTTC. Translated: CASSLTSVGYEQYF.

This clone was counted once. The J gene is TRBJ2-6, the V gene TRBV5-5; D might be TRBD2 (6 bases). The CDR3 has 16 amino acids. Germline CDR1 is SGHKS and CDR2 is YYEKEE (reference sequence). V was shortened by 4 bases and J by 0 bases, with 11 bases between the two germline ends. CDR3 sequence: CASSPTGSSGANVLTF. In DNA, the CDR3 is TGTGCCAGCAGCCCCACCGGGAGCTCTGGGGCCAACGTCCTGACTTTC.

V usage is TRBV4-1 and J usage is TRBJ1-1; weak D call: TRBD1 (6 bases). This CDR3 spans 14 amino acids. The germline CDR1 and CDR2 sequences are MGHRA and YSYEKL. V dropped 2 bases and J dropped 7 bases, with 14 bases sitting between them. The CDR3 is CASSQRGGDGEAFF. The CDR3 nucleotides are TGCGCCAGCAGCCAAAGAGGGGGGGACGGTGAAGCTTTCTTT.

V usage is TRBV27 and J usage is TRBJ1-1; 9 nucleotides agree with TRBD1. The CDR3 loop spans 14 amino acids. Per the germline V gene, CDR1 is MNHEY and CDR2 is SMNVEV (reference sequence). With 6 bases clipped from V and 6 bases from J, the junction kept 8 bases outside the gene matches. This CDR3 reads CASRPGQGISEAFF. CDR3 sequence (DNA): TGTGCCAGCAGACCGGGACAGGGAATATCTGAAGCTTTCTTT.

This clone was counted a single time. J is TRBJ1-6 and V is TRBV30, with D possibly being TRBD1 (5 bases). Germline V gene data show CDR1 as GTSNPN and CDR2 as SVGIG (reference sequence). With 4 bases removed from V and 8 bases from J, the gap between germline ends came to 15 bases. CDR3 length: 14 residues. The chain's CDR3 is CAWNRGGPDSPLHF. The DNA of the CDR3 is TGTGCCTGGAACCGGGGGGGTCCCGATTCACCCCTCCACTTT.

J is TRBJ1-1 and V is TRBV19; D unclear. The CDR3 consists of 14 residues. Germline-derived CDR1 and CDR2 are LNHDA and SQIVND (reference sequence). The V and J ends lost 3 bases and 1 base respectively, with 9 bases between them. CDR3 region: CASSIGGRNTEAFF. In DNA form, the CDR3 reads TGTGCCAGTAGTATTGGAGGGCGGAACACTGAAGCTTTCTTT. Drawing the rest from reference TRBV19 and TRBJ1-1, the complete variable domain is DGGITQSPKYLFRKEGQNVTLSCEQNLNHDAMYWYRQDPGQGLRLIYYSQIVNDFQKGDIAEGYSVSREKKESFPLTVTSAQKNPTAFYLCASSIGGRNTEAFFGQGTRLTVV.

CDR3 in amino acids: CARSFTVCDGRCHEQFF. CDR3 nucleotides: TGTGCCAGAAGCTTCACGGTCTGTGACGGGAGGTGCCATGAGCAGTTCTTC. The genes are TRBV5-3 and TRBJ2-1; TRBD2 matches 7 bases. TRBV5-3 is treated as an ORF (open reading frame) with a function not yet certain. The junction had 16 bases not matched to a gene; V was cut back by 2 bases and J by 8 bases. The CDR3 has 17 amino acids.

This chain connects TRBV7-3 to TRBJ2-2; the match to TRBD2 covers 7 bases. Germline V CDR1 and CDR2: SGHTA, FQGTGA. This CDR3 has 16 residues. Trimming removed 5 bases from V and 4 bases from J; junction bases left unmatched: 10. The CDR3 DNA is TGTGCCAGCAGCCCACAAGGGACTACAAGCACCGGGGAGCTGTTTTTT. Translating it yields CASSPQGTTSTGELFF. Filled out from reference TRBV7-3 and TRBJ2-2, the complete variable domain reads GAGVSQTPSNKVTEKGKYVELRCDPISGHTALYWYRQSLGQGPEFLIYFQGTGAADDSGLPNDRFFAVRPEGSVSTLKIQRTERGDSAVYLCASSPQGTTSTGELFFGEGSRLTVL.

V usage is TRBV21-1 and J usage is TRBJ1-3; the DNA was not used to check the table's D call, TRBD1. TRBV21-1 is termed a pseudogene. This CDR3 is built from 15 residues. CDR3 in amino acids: CASRRGGDPGNTIYF. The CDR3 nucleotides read TGTGCCAGCAGACGAGGGGGCGACCCTGGAAACACCATATATTTT.

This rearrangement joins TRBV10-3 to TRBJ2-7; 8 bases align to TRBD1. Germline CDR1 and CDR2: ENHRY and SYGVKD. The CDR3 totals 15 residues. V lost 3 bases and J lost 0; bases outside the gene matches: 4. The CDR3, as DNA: TGTGCCATCAGTGAACAGGGGGAAAGCTCCTACGAGCAGTACTTC. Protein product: CAISEQGESSYEQYF.

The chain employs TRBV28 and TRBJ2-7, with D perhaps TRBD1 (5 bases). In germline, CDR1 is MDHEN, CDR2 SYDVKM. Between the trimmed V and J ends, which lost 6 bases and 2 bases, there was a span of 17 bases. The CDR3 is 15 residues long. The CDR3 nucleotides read TGTGCCAGCAGATCCACAGGAACCCTAGCCTACGAGCAGTACTTC. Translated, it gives CASRSTGTLAYEQYF.

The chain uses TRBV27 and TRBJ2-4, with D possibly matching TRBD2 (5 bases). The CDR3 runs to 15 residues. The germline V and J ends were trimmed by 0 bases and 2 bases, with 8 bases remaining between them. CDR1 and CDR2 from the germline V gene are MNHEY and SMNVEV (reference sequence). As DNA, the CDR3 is TGTGCCAGCAGTTTATCGACGGGGTCCAAAAACATTCAGTACTTC. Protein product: CASSLSTGSKNIQYF.

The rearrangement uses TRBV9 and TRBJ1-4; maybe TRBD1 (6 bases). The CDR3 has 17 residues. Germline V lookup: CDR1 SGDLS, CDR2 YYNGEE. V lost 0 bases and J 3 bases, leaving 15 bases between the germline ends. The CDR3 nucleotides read TGTGCCAGCAGCGTAGCACAACAGGGACCGGCTAATGAAAAACTGTTTTTT. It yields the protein CASSVAQQGPANEKLFF.

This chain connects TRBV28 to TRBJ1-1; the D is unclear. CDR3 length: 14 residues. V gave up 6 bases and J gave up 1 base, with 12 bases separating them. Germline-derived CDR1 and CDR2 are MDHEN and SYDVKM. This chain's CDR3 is CASSSGLPNTEAFF. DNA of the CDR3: TGTGCCAGCAGCTCGGGTCTACCGAACACTGAAGCTTTCTTT.

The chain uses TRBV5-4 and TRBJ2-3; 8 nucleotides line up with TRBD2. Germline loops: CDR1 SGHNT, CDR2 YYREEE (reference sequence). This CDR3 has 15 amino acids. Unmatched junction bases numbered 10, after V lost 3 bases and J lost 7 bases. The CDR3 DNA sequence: TGTGCCAGCAGCTGGGGACTAAGCGGGAGAAATACGCAGTATTTT. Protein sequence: CASSWGLSGRNTQYF.

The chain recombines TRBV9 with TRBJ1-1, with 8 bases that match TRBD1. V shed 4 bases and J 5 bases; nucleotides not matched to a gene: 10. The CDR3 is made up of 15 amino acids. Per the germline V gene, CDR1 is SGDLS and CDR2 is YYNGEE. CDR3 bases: TGTGCCAGCAGCTCGACACTGACAGGGGCGACTGAAGCTTTCTTT. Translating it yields CASSSTLTGATEAFF.

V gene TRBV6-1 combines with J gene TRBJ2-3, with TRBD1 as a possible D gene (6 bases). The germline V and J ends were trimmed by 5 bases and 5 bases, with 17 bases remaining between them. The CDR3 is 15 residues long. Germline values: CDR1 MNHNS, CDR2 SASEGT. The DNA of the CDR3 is TGTGCCAGCAGTTTAAACAAACTACAGGGAGATACGCAGTATTTT. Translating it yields CASSLNKLQGDTQYF.

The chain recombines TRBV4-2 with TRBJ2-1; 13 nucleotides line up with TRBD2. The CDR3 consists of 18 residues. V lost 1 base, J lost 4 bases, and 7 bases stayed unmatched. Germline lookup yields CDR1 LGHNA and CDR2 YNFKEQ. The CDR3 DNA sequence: TGTGCCAGCAGCCAAGGTTTAGGACTAGCGGGAGAATACAATGAGCAGTTCTTC. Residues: CASSQGLGLAGEYNEQFF.

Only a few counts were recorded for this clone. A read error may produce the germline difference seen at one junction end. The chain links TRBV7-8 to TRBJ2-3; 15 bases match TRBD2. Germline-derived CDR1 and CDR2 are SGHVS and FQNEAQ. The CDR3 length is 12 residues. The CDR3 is CASSYGLAGGQF. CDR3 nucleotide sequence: TGTGCCAGCAGTTACGGACTAGCGGGAGGGCAATTT.